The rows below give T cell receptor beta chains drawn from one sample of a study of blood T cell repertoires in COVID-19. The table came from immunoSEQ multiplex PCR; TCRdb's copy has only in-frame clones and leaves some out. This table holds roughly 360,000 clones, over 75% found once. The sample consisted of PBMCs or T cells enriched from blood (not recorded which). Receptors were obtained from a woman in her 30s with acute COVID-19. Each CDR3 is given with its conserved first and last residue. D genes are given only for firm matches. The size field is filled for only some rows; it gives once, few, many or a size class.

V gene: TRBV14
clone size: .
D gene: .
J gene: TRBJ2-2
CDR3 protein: CASSQLAPGELFF
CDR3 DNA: TGTGCCAGCAGCCAACTAGCACCCGGGGAGCTGTTTTTT

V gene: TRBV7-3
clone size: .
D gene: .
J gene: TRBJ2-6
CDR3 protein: CASSPSGANVLTF
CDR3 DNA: TGTGCCAGCAGCCCATCCGGGGCCAACGTCCTGACTTTC

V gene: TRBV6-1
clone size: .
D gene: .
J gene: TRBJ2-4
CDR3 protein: CASSEVWGGGDIQYF
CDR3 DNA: TGTGCCAGCAGTGAAGTATGGGGAGGGGGAGACATTCAGTACTTC

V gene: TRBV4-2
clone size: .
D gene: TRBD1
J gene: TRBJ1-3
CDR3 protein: CASGRQGFSGNTIYF
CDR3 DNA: TGTGCCAGCGGTCGACAGGGATTCTCTGGAAACACCATATATTTT

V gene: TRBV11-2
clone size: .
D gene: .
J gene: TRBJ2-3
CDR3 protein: CASSLDGGGSTDTQYF
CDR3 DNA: TGTGCCAGCAGCTTAGACGGGGGAGGAAGCACAGATACGCAGTATTTT

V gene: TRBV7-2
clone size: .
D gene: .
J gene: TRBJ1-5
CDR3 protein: CASSLTTGQNQPQHF
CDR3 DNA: TGTGCCAGCAGCTTAACGACAGGCCAAAATCAGCCCCAGCATTTT

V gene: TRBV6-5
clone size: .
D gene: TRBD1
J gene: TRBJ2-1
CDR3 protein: CASRSSRDRWNEQFF
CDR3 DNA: TGTGCCAGCAGGAGCTCACGGGACAGGTGGAATGAGCAGTTCTTC

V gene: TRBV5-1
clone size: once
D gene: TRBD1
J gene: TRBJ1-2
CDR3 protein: CASSLGDRVTDGYTF
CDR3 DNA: TGCGCCAGCAGCTTAGGGGACAGGGTGACGGATGGCTACACCTTC

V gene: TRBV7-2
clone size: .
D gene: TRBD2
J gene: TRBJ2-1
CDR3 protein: CASSFLTSGEKNEQFF
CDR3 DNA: TGTGCCAGCAGCTTTCTGACTAGCGGGGAGAAAAATGAGCAGTTCTTC

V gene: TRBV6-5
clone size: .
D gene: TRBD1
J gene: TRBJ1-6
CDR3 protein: CASRGTGPNNSPLHF
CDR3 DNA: TGTGCCAGCAGGGGGACAGGCCCAAATAATTCACCCCTCCACTTT

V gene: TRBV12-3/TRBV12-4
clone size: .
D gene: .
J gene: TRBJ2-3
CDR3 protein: CASRGTSPSVQYF
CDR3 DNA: TGTGCCAGCCGGGGGACCTCTCCCTCGGTGCAGTATTTT

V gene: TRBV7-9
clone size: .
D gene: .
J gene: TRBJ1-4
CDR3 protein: CASSAKNNRPNEKLFF
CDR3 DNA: TGTGCCAGCAGCGCGAAGAATAACAGACCTAATGAAAAACTGTTTTTT

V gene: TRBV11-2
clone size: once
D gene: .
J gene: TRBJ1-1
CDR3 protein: CASSPLSAMNTEAFF
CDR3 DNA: TGTGCCAGCAGCCCTCTCTCAGCGATGAACACTGAAGCTTTCTTT

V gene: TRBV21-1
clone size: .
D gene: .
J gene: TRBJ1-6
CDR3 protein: CASNSQGCYNSPLHF
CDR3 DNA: TGTGCCAGCAATTCACAGGGCTGTTATAATTCACCCCTCCACTTT

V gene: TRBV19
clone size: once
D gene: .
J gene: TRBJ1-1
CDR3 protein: CASSIGAGEAEAFF
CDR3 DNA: TGTGCCAGTAGTATAGGAGCCGGGGAGGCTGAAGCTTTCTTT

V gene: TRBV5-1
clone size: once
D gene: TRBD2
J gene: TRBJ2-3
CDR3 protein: CASRGLAGVLPTDTQYF
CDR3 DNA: TGCGCCAGCCGGGGACTAGCGGGGGTCCTACCCACAGATACGCAGTATTTT

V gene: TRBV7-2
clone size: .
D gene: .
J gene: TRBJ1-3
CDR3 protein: CASSKGTHSGNTIYF
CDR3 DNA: TGTGCCAGCAGCAAAGGGACACACTCTGGAAACACCATATATTTT

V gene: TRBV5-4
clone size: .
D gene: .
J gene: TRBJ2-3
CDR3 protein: CASSLAGVSTDTQYF
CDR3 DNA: TGTGCCAGCAGCTTGGCGGGGGTTAGCACAGATACGCAGTATTTT

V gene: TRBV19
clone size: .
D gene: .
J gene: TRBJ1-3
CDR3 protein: CASSIAGLSGNTIYF
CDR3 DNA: TGTGCCAGTAGTATAGCAGGGCTCTCTGGAAACACCATATATTTT

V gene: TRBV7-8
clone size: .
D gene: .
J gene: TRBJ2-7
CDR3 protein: CASKAGPISYEQYF
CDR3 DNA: TGTGCCAGCAAAGCAGGTCCTATCTCCTACGAGCAGTACTTC